This T cell receptor beta chain emerged from a study of blood T cell repertoires in COVID-19. Study summary: Some COVID-19 samples were acute and others convalescent; all came from the United States, Italy and Spain. The analysed material was cDNA or gDNA that came from T cells, B-cell-depleted T cells, or PBMCs.

The Seattle patients joined while their infection was active and were tracked longitudinally afterward. Sequencing used immunoSEQ multiplex PCR; TCRdb keeps in-frame clones, though not all of them. In the table there are about 160,000 clones, approximately 86% of which are singletons. Per germline, CDR1 MNHNY and CDR2 SVGAGI (reference sequence). The CDR3 sequence is 15 residues long. Trimming took 2 bases from V and 5 from J; bases not matched to a gene: 5. V is TRBV6-6 and J is TRBJ1-5, with 8 bases aligning to TRBD1. The sequencing input was peripheral blood. The receptor was isolated from an elderly man with COVID-19, enrolled during active disease. DNA of the CDR3: TGTGCCAGCAGTTACCGGACAGGGCGGGATCAGCCCCAGCATTTT. Its translation: CASSYRTGRDQPQHF.